The rows below give T cell receptor beta chains drawn from one sample of a study of blood T cell repertoires in COVID-19. Assay used: immunoSEQ multiplex PCR; TCRdb lists only in-frame clones, some missing. The sample has over 50,000 clones, roughly 80% seen once. The sequenced sample consisted of PBMCs or T cells enriched from blood (not recorded which). The receptors shown here come from a woman in her thirties or forties with acute COVID-19. Both conserved end residues are trimmed from each CDR3. Not all rows give a size; the values are once, few, many and, for expanded clones, a class.

V	size	J	CDR3
TRBV7-3	-	TRBJ2-7	ASSLAGGLHYEQY
TRBV7-3	-	TRBJ1-2	ASSLSARPGFYGYT
TRBV27	-	TRBJ2-7	ASWGGDSYEQY
TRBV29-1	-	TRBJ1-2	SVEEGADREANYGYT
TRBV11-2	-	TRBJ2-5	ASSPGSASGNRETQY
TRBV7-9	-	TRBJ1-2	ASSSDSYGYT
TRBV7-3	-	TRBJ2-2	ASSLGLSANTGELF
TRBV27	many	TRBJ1-4	ATQGATNEKLF
TRBV29-1	-	TRBJ2-3	SVDGLAFLLGTSGLGDTQY
TRBV10-3	-	TRBJ2-6	AISEPKTALISGANVLT
TRBV29-1	-	TRBJ1-1	SVQRRGMNTEAF
TRBV7-2	-	TRBJ2-3	ASSLRLAGGADTQY
TRBV9	few	TRBJ2-3	ASNRGVGTDTQY
TRBV6-5	-	TRBJ2-3	ASSQQPFTDTQY
TRBV12-5	-	TRBJ2-2	ASAWGLAGRSNTGELF
TRBV19	-	TRBJ1-4	ASSHGEGYEKLF
TRBV6-5	once	TRBJ1-2	ASSSEAGGGNYGYT
TRBV27	-	TRBJ1-2	ASSLRGGMFYGYT
TRBV13	-	TRBJ2-5	ASSLRRGRGQETQY
TRBV20-1	few	TRBJ2-3	SASLIAGLTDTQY
TRBV3-1/TRBV3-2	-	TRBJ2-7	ASSQLAGDYEQY
TRBV7-8	-	TRBJ1-1	ASSWDRTTEAF
TRBV7-9	-	TRBJ2-1	ASSLLGLAGVNEQF
TRBV29-1	-	TRBJ1-2	SVPGQVNYGYT
TRBV10-1	-	TRBJ2-7	ASSESTSGGQY
TRBV28	-	TRBJ1-1	ASSLPLGNTEAF
TRBV2	-	TRBJ1-6	ASTTRDRDSPLH
TRBV19	medium-sized	TRBJ1-5	ASQTGGYSNQPQH